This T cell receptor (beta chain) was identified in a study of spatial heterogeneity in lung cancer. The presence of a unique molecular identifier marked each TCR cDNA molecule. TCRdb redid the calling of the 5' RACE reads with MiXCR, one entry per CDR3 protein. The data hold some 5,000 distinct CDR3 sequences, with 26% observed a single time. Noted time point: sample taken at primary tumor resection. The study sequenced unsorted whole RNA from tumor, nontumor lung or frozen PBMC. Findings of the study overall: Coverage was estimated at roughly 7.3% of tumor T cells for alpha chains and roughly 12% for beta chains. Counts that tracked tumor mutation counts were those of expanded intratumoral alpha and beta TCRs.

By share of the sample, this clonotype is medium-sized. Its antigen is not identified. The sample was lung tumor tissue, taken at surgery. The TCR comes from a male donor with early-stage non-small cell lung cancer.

Here the CDR3 reads CASTNWGNEQFF. CDR3 sequence (DNA): TGTGCCAGCACCAACTGGGGGAATGAGCAGTTCTTC. The V call is TRBV27, the J call TRBJ2-1; D possibly matches TRBD1 or TRBD2 (5 bases each). V was cut by 7 bases and J by 7 bases, with 11 bases left in between. The CDR3 spans 12 residues. Germline CDR1 is MNHEY and CDR2 is SMNVEV (reference sequence).